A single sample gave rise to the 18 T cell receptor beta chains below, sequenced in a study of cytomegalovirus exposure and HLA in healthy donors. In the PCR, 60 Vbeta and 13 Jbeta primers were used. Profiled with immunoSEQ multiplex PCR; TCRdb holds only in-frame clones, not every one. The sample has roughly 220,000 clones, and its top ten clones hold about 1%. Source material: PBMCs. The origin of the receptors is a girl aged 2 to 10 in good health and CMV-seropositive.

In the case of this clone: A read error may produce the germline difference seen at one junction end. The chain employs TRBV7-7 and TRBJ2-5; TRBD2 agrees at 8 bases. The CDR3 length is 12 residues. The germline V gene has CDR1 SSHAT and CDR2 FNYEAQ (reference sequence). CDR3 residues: CASSPGGDEQYF. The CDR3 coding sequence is TGTGCTAGCAGCCCCGGGGGGGATGAGCAGTACTTC.

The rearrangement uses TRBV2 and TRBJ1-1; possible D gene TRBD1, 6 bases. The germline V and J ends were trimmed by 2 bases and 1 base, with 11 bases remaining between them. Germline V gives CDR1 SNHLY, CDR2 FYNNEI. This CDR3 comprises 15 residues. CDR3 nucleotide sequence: TGTGCCAGCAGTGAAAGCGGGACAAGGAACACTGAAGCTTTCTTT. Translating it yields CASSESGTRNTEAFF.

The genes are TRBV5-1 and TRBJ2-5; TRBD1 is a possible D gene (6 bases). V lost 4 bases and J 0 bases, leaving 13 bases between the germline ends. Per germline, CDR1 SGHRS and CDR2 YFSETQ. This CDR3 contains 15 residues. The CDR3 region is CASSPIRQDQETQYF. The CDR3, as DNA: TGCGCCAGCAGCCCGATAAGACAGGACCAAGAGACCCAGTACTTC.

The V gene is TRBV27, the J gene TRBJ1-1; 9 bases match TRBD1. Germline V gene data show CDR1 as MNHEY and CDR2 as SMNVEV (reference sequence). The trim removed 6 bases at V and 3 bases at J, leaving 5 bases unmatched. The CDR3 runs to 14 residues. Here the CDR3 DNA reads TGTGCCAGCAGCTTGGGACAGGGCTACACTGAAGCTTTCTTT. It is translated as CASSLGQGYTEAFF.

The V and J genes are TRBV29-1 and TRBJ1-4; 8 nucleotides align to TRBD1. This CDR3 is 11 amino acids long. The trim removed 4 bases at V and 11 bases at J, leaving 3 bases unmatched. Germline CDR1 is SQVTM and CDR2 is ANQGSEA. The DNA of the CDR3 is TGCAGCGTTGGAGACAGGGGTAAACTGTTTTTT. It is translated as CSVGDRGKLFF.

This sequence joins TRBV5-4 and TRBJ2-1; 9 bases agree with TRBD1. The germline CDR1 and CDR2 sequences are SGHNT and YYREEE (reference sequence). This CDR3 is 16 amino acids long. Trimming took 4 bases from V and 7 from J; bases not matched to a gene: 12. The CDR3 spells CASSQVAGTGSNEQFF. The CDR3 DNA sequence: TGTGCCAGCAGCCAAGTAGCCGGGACAGGGTCAAATGAGCAGTTCTTC.

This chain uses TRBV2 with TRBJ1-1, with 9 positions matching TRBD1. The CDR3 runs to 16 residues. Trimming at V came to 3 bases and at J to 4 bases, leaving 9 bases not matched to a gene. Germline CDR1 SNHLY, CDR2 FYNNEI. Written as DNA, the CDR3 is TGTGCCAGCAGTGACCTCCGGGACAGGGTATCCACTGAAGCTTTCTTT. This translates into CASSDLRDRVSTEAFF.

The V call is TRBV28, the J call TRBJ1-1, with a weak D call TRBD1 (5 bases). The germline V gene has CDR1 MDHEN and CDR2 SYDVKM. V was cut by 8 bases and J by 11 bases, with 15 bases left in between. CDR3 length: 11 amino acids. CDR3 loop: CASDQGREAFF. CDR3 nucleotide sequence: TGTGCCAGCGACCAGGGACGGGAGGCTTTCTTT.

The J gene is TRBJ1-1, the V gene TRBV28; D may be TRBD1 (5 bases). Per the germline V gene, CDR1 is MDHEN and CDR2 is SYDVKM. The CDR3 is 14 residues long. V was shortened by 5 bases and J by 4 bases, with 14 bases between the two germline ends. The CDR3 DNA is TGTGCCAGCAGTCTCTTCAGGGTGGGCACTGAAGCTTTCTTT. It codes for CASSLFRVGTEAFF.

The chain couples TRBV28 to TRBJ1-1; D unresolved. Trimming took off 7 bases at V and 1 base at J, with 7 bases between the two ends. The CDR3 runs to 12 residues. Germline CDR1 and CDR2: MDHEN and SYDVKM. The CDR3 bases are TGTGCCAGCACAGATGGGAACACTGAAGCTTTCTTT. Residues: CASTDGNTEAFF.

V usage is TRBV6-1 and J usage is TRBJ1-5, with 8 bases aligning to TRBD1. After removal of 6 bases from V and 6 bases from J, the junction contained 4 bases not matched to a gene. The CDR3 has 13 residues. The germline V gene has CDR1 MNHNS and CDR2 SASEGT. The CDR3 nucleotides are TGTGCCAGCAGCCTCGACAGGGGTCAGCCCCAGCATTTT. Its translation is CASSLDRGQPQHF.

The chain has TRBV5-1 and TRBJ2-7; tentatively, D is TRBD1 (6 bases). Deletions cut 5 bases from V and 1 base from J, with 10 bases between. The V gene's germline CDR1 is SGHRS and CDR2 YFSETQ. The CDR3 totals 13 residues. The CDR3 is CASSEGESYEQYF. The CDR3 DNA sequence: TGCGCCAGCAGTGAGGGGGAATCCTACGAGCAGTACTTC.

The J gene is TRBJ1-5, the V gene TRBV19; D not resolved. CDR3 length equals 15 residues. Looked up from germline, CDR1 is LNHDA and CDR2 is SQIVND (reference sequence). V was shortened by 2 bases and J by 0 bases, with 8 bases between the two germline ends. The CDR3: CASSIRPGSNQPQHF. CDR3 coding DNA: TGTGCCAGTAGTATACGGCCGGGTAGCAATCAGCCCCAGCATTTT.

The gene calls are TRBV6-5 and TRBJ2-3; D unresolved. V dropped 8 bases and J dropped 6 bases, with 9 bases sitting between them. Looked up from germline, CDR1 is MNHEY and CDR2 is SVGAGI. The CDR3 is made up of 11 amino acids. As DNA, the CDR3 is TGTGCCAGCCGGAGTCGGGATACGCAGTATTTT. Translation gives CASRSRDTQYF.

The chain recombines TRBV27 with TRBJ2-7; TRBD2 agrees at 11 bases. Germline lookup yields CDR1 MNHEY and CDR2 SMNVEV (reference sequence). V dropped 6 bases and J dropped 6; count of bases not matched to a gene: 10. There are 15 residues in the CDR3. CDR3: CASSRWGLAAAEQYF. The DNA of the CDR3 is TGTGCCAGCAGCCGGTGGGGACTAGCGGCGGCCGAGCAGTACTTC.

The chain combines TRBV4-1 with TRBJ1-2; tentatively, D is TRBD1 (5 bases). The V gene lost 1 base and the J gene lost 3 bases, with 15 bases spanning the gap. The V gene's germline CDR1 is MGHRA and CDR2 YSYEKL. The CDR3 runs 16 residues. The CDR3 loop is CASSQGPATADYGYTF. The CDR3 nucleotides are TGCGCCAGCAGCCAAGGCCCCGCGACAGCAGACTATGGCTACACCTTC.

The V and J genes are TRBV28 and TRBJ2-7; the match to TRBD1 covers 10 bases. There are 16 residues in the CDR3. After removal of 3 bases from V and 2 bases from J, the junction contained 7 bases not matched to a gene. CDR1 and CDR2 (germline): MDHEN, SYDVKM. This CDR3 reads CASSLPQGTGAYEQYF. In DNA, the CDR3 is TGTGCCAGCAGTTTGCCCCAGGGGACAGGGGCCTACGAGCAGTACTTC.

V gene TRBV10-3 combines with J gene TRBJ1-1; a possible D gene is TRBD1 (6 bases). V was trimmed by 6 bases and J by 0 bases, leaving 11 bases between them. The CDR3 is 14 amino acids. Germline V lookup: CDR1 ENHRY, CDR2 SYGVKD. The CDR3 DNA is TGTGCCATCAGGAGACAGGCAATGAACACTGAAGCTTTCTTT. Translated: CAIRRQAMNTEAFF.